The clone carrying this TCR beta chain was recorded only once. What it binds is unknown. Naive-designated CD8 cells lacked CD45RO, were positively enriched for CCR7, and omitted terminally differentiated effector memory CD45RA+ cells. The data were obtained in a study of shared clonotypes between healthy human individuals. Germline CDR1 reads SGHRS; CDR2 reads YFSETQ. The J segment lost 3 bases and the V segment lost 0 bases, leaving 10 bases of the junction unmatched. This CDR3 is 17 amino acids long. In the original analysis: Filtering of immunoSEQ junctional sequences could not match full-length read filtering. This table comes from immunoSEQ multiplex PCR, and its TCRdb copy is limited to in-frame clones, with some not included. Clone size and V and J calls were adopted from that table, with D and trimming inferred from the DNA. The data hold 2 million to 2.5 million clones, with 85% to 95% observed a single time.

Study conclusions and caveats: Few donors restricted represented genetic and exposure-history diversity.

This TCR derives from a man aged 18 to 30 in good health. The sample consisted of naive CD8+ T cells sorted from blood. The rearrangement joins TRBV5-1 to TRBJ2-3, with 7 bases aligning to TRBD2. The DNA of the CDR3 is TGCGCCAGCAGCTTGGGGCGGGAGATTCCCGGTACAGATACGCAGTATTTT. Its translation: CASSLGREIPGTDTQYF.